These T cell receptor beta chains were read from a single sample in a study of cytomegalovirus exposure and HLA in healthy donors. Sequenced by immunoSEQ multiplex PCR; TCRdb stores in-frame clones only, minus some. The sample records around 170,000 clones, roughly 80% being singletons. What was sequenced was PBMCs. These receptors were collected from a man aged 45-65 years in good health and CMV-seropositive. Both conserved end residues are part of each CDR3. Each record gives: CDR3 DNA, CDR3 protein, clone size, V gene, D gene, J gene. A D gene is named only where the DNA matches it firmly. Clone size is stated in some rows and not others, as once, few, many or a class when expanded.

TGTGCCAGTAGCCCTGACAGGGTGAGGGTAGGCACTGAAGCTTTCTTT CASSPDRVRVGTEAFF few TRBV19 TRBD1 TRBJ1-1
TGTGCCAGCAGTTACTCGTCAGGGGCCACTGAAGCTTTCTTT CASSYSSGATEAFF . TRBV6-6 . TRBJ1-1
TGTGCCAGCAGCTCTTCAGGTAAGGGCAATCAGCCCCAGCATTTT CASSSSGKGNQPQHF . TRBV28 . TRBJ1-5
TGTGCCAGCAGTTTGGGGGGTGAGACTGAAGCTTTCTTT CASSLGGETEAFF . TRBV27 . TRBJ1-1
TGCGCCAGCAGCTTGGTCGGGACAGAAAATGAAAAACTGTTTTTT CASSLVGTENEKLFF . TRBV5-1 TRBD1 TRBJ1-4
TGTGCCACCAGCACCCGGGACAGGGGGAGCCCCCTCCACTTT CATSTRDRGSPLHF . TRBV15 TRBD1 TRBJ1-6
TGTGCCAGCAGCCAGGACAGGGGTGAAGCTTTCTTT CASSQDRGEAFF few TRBV11-2 TRBD1 TRBJ1-1
TGTGCCATCAGTGAGCATCTAGCGGGAGGGGGTGAGCAGTTCTTC CAISEHLAGGGEQFF . TRBV10-3 TRBD2 TRBJ2-1
TGTGCCAGCAGCCCGGACCCGCTAGCGGGAGGTAGCGAGCAGTACTTC CASSPDPLAGGSEQYF . TRBV7-3 TRBD2 TRBJ2-7
TGTGCCAGCAGCCCTCTGGGACAACCCGGGGAGCTGTTTTTT CASSPLGQPGELFF once TRBV7-9 . TRBJ2-2
TGCGCCAGCAGCCAAGGGACAGGGACCTACGAGCAGTACTTC CASSQGTGTYEQYF . TRBV4-3 TRBD1 TRBJ2-7
TGTGCCAGCAGACTCGATAGCAATCAGCCCCAGCATTTT CASRLDSNQPQHF . TRBV28 . TRBJ1-5
TGTGCCACCAGCAGAGACGCAGAAACTGGAAACACCATATATTTT CATSRDAETGNTIYF . TRBV15 . TRBJ1-3
TGTGCCAGCAGTTTCGACCGGGACAGGGCCTACGAGCAGTACTTC CASSFDRDRAYEQYF . TRBV28 TRBD1 TRBJ2-7
TGTGCCAGCAGCTTTAACAGGGGGCAAGAGACCCAGTACTTC CASSFNRGQETQYF once TRBV7-6 TRBD1 TRBJ2-5
TGTGCCAGTACCCCTATTGGGACAGGGGAAAAAAACACCATATATTTT CASTPIGTGEKNTIYF . TRBV19 TRBD1 TRBJ1-3
TGTGCCAGCCGAGCGGGGGAGGTTGGGGCCAACGTCCTGACTTTC CASRAGEVGANVLTF . TRBV6-5 TRBD2 TRBJ2-6
TGTGCCAGCAGCGTCCAGGGGGGCACTGAAGCTTTCTTT CASSVQGGTEAFF . TRBV5-4 TRBD1 TRBJ1-1
TGTGCCAGCAGTTTCTGGGGCGTGGACACTGAAGCTTTCTTT CASSFWGVDTEAFF . TRBV28 . TRBJ1-1
TGCGCCAGCAGCCAAGAACAGGGAAGGTACCACGAGCAGTACTTC CASSQEQGRYHEQYF . TRBV4-3 . TRBJ2-7
TGTGCCTGGAGTCGGGACACGGGGAATTCACCCCTCCACTTT CAWSRDTGNSPLHF . TRBV30 . TRBJ1-6
TGTGCCTGGAGCAGGAGGGCAGCCTATGGCTACACCTTC CAWSRRAAYGYTF few TRBV30 . TRBJ1-2
TGTGCCAGCAGCGTAGCCCTGGGACAGGGTCCCACTGAAGCTTTCTTT CASSVALGQGPTEAFF . TRBV9 TRBD1 TRBJ1-1
TGTGCCAGCACCAACCAGCTCCTAGCGGGGGGGCGAACCGGGGAGCTGTTTTTT CASTNQLLAGGRTGELFF few TRBV7-6 TRBD2 TRBJ2-2
TGTGCCAGCAGCTTTGGACTAGCCCAAGAGACCCAGTACTTC CASSFGLAQETQYF . TRBV11-1 TRBD2 TRBJ2-5
TGTGCCAGTAGCCCTCAGGGCGCGAGCAATCAGCCCCAGCATTTT CASSPQGASNQPQHF . TRBV19 . TRBJ1-5
TGTGCCAGCAGCTTAGTTCTCCTCGGCACTGAAGCTTTCTTT CASSLVLLGTEAFF once TRBV7-2 . TRBJ1-1
TGCGCCAGCAGCTGGGGACAGACAGCCACTGAAGCTTTCTTT CASSWGQTATEAFF . TRBV5-1 TRBD1 TRBJ1-1
TGTGCCAGCAGCTTACAGGAAAACACTGAAGCTTTCTTT CASSLQENTEAFF . TRBV5-4 . TRBJ1-1
TGTGCCAGTAGTTCTCCGGACAGGTACCTCGCGAGCTCCTATAATTCACCCCTCCACTTT CASSSPDRYLASSYNSPLHF . TRBV19 TRBD1 TRBJ1-6
TGTGCCAGCAGCTTAGGCCCGGACAGGGAGAACACTGAAGCTTTCTTT CASSLGPDRENTEAFF . TRBV7-3 TRBD1 TRBJ1-1
TGTGCCAGCAGCTTAATTTCAGGGAACGAGCAGTACTTC CASSLISGNEQYF . TRBV7-3 . TRBJ2-7
TGTGCCAGCCTAGGAGGGACGGCGTACAACACCATATATTTT CASLGGTAYNTIYF . TRBV19 . TRBJ1-3
TGTGCCAGCAGCGTGTTACAGGGTGGTGAAGCTTTCTTT CASSVLQGGEAFF few TRBV9 . TRBJ1-1
TGTGCCAGCAGTTACGATGAAGACAGGGGGCAAGCTTTCTTT CASSYDEDRGQAFF . TRBV6-5 TRBD1 TRBJ1-1
TGTGCCAGCACTAAAACTTTAGCGGCCTCCTACAATGAGCAGTTCTTC CASTKTLAASYNEQFF . TRBV6-6 . TRBJ2-1
TGTGCCAGCAGCTCGCAGGGGGCGGGAATGGAGACCCAGTACTTC CASSSQGAGMETQYF . TRBV9 TRBD1 TRBJ2-5
TGTGCCAGCAGTTCCCGGGACAGGGGATTTACTGAAGCTTTCTTT CASSSRDRGFTEAFF once TRBV6-6 TRBD1 TRBJ1-1
TGTGCCAGCAGACCAGGGGGCTATGGCTACACCTTC CASRPGGYGYTF . TRBV28 TRBD1 TRBJ1-2
TGTGCCAGCAGCGGTGGAGGGAAAGAGACCCAGTACTTC CASSGGGKETQYF . TRBV7-3 . TRBJ2-5
TGTGCCAGCCAACGAACTCGAGGGTCCTACAATGAGCAGTTCTTC CASQRTRGSYNEQFF few TRBV6-5 . TRBJ2-1
TGTGCCAGCAGCCTGGGACTCACGAACACTGAAGCTTTCTTT CASSLGLTNTEAFF . TRBV9 . TRBJ1-1
TGCGCCAGCAGCCAAGACGCAAGGCTATCCGGGACAAGGCATGGCTACACCTTC CASSQDARLSGTRHGYTF . TRBV4-1 . TRBJ1-2
TGTGCCAGCACCTCGAACAGGAGCCCCTACGAGCAGTACTTC CASTSNRSPYEQYF . TRBV28 . TRBJ2-7
TGTGCCAGCAGTTTTATAGCGGGGGACCTCTACGAGCAGTACTTC CASSFIAGDLYEQYF . TRBV27 TRBD2 TRBJ2-7
TGTACACAGGAGTCCTCTGGAAACACCATATATTTT CTQESSGNTIYF . TRBV6-4 . TRBJ1-3
TGCGCCAGCAGCCAAGAAAACACCCCCTTTGGCTACACCTTC CASSQENTPFGYTF few TRBV4-1 . TRBJ1-2